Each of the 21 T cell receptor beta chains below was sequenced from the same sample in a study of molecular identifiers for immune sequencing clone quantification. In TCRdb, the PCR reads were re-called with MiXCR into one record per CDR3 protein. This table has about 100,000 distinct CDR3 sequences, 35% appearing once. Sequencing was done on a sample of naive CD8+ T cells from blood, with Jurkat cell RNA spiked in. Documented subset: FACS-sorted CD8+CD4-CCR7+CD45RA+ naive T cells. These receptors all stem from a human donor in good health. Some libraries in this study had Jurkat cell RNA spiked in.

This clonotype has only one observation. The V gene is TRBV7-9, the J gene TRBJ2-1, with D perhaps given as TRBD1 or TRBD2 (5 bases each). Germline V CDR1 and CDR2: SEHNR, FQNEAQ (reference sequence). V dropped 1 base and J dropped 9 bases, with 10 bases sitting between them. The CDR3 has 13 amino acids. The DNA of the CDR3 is TGTGCCAGCAGCTTAGGGCCAGGGACTGAGCAGTTCTTC. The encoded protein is CASSLGPGTEQFF.

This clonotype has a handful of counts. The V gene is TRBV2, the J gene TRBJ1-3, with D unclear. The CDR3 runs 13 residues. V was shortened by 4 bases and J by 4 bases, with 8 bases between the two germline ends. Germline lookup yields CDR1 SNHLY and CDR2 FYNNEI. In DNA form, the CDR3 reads TGTGCCAGCAGTGGGACTCAAGGAAACACCATATATTTT. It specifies CASSGTQGNTIYF.

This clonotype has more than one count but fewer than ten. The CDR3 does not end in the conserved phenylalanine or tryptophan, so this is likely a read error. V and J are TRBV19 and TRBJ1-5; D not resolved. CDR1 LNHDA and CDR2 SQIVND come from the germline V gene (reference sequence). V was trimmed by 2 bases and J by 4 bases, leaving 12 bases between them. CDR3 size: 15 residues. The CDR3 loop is CASSIWAQTNQPQHY. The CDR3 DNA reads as TGTGCCAGTAGTATATGGGCACAGACAAATCAGCCCCAGCATTAT.

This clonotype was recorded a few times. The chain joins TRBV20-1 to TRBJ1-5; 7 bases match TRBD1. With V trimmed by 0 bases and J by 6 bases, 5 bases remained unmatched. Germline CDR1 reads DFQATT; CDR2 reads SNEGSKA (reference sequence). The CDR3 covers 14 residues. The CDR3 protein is CSARESRGFQPQHF. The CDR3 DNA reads TGCAGTGCTAGAGAGTCCAGGGGGTTTCAGCCCCAGCATTTT.

The CDR3 DNA follows: TGTGCCAGCAGCCAAGGCACCGGGCCACTCCCCACAGATACGCAGTATTTT. This encodes CASSQGTGPLPTDTQYF. The rearrangement links TRBV3-1 to TRBJ2-3; no definite D call. V was trimmed by 1 base and J by 2 bases, leaving 16 bases between them. The CDR3 contains 17 residues. The germline V gene has CDR1 LGHDT and CDR2 YNNKEL (reference sequence).

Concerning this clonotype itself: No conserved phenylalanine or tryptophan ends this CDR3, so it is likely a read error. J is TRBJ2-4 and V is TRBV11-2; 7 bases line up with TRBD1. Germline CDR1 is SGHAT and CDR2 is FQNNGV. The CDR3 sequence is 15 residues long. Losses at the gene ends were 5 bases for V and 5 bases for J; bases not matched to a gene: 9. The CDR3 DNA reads TGTGCCAGCAGCCTGACAGGGTCGGATCAAAACATTCAGTACCTC. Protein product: CASSLTGSDQNIQYL.

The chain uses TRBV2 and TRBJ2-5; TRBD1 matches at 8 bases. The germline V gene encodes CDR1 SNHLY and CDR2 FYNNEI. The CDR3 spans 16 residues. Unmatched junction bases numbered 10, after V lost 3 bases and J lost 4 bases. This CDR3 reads CASSEGGHTGGETQYF. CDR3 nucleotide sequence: TGTGCCAGCAGTGAGGGGGGACACACAGGGGGAGAGACCCAGTACTTC.

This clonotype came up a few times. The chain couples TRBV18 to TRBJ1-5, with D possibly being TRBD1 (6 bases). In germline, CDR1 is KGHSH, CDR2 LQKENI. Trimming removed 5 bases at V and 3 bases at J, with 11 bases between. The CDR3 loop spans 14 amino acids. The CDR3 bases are TGTGCCAGCTCAGAGGGGGGACTCAATCAGCCCCAGCATTTT. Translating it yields CASSEGGLNQPQHF.

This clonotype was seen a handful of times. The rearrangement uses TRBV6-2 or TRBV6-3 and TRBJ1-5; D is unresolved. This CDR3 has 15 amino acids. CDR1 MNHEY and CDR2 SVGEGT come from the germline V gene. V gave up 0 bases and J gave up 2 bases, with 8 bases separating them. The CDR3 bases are TGTGCCAGCAGTTACTCGGACCCGGGCAATCAGCCCCAGCATTTT. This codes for CASSYSDPGNQPQHF.

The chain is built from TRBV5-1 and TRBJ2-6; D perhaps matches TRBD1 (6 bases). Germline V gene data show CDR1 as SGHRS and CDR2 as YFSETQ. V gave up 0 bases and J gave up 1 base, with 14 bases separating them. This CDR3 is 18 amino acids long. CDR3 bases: TGCGCCAGCAGCTTGGAAGACAGGTTGTTTTCTGGGGCCAACGTCCTGACTTTC. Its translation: CASSLEDRLFSGANVLTF.

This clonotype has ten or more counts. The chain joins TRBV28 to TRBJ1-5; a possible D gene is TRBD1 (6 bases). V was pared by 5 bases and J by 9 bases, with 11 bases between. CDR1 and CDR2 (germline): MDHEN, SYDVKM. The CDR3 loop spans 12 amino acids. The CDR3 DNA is TGTGCCAGCAGTCGAGACAGGCGGCCCCAGCATTTT. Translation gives CASSRDRRPQHF.

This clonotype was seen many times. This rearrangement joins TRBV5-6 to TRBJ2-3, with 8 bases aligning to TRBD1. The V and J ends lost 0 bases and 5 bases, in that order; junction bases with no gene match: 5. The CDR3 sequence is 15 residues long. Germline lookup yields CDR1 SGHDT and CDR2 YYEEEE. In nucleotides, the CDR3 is TGTGCCAGCAGCTTGGATCAGGGGGCCGAAGATACGCAGTATTTT. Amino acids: CASSLDQGAEDTQYF.

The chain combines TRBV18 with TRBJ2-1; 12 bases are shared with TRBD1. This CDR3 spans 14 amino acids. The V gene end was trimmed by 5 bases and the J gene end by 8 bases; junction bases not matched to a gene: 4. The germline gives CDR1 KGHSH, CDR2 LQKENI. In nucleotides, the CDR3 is TGTGCCAGCTCATCCGGGACAGGGGGCGATGAGCAGTTCTTC. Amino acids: CASSSGTGGDEQFF.

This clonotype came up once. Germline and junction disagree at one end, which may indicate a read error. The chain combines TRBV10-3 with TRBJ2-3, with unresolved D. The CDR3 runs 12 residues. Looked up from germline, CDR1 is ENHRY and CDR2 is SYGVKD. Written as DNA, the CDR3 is TGTGCCATCAGCCAGCCCACAGTTACGCAGTATTTT. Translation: CAISQPTVTQYF.

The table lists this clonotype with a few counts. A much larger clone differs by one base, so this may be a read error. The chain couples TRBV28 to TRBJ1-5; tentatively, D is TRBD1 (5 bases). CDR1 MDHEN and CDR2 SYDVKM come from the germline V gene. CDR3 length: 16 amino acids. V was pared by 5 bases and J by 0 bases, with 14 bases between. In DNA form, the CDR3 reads TGTGCCAGCAGTGTGCAGACAGCTTATAGCAATCAGCCCCAGCATTTT. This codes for CASSVQTAYSNQPQHF.

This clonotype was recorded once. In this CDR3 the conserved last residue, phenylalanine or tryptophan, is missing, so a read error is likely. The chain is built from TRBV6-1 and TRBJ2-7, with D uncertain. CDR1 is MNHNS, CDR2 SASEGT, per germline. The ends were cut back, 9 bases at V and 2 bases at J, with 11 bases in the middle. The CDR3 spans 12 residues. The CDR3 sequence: CASRNGPYEQYI. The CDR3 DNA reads TGTGCCAGTCGTAACGGACCCTACGAGCAGTACATC.

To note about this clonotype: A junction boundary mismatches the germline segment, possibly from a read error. The CDR3 nucleotides are TGCAGCGCCCGACTAGCGCTCACCAGGGAGCTGTTTTTT. Residues: CSARLALTRELFF. This chain uses TRBV29-1 with TRBJ2-2; 8 nucleotides align to TRBD2. Per germline, CDR1 SQVTM and CDR2 ANQGSEA. There are 13 residues in the CDR3.

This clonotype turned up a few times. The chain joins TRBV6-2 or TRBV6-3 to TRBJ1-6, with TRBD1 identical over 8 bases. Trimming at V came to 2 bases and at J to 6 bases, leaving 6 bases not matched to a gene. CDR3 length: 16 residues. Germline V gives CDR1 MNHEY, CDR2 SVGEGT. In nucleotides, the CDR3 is TGTGCCAGCAGTTACCTCGGACAGGGAGGTAATTCACCCCTCCACTTT. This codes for CASSYLGQGGNSPLHF.

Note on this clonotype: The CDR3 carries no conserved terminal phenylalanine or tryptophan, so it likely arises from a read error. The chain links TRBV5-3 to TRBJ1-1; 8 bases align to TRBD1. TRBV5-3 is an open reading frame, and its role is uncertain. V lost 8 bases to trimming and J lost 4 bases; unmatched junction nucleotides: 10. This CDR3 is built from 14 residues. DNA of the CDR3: TGTGCCAGCAGCAGCGGACAGGGTGTCACTGAAGCTTTCTAT. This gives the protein CASSSGQGVTEAFY.

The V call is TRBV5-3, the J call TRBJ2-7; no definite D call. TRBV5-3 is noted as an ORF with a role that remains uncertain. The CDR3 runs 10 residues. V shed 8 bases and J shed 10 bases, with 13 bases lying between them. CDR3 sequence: CASSLMEQYF. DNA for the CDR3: TGTGCCAGCTCTCTCATGGAACAGTACTTC.

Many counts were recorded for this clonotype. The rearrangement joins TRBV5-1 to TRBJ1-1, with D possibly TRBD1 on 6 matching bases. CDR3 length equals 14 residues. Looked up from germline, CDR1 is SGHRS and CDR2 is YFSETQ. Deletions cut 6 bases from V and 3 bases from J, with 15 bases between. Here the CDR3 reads CASILTGLDTEAFF. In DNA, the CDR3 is TGCGCCAGCATTCTAACAGGGTTGGACACTGAAGCTTTCTTT.